This T cell receptor beta chain was identified in a study of response to subunit inactivated influenza vaccine. This clonotype was counted ten times or more. The CDR3 loop spans 15 amino acids. The V and J ends lost 6 bases and 1 base, in that order; junction bases with no gene match: 9. In germline, CDR1 is DFQATT, CDR2 SNEGSKA (reference sequence). MiXCR, applied by TCRdb to the RT-PCR reads, yields one record per CDR3 protein. This sample has about 650,000 distinct CDR3 sequences, with about a sixth found just once. The sample in question was PBMCs from blood, obtained 12 days after vaccination. This receptor was taken from a middle-aged man who received an inactivated influenza vaccine. V gene TRBV20-1 combines with J gene TRBJ2-1; 7 nucleotides align to TRBD1. The CDR3 nucleotides are TGCAGTGCCTCCGAGACAGGGAAATCCTACAATGAGCAGTTCTTC. Its translation: CSASETGKSYNEQFF.